A single TCR beta chain is shown here with its context. CDR1 is LGHNA and CDR2 is YNFKEQ in the germline V gene. CDR3 size: 16 residues. The junction had 5 bases not matched to a gene; V was cut back by 2 bases and J by 6 bases. The data stem from a study of blood T cell repertoires in COVID-19. Study information: Whether acute or convalescent, the COVID-19 samples came from the United States, Italy and Spain. From T cells, B-cell-depleted T cells, or PBMCs came the material, which was cDNA or gDNA.

Clones were read by immunoSEQ multiplex PCR, and TCRdb kept only the in-frame ones, dropping some. The sample gives around 99,000 clones, around 90% of which show up once; approximately 1% is in the top ten. The sample comprised peripheral blood. The rearrangement joins TRBV4-2 to TRBJ2-1; 12 bases match TRBD2. This TCR was sampled from a human donor in a cohort sampled during active COVID-19. The CDR3 loop reads CASSQRLAGVGNEQFF. Here the CDR3 DNA reads TGTGCCAGCAGCCAAAGACTAGCGGGAGTTGGCAATGAGCAGTTCTTC.